The sequence of this T cell receptor beta chain was determined in a study of T cells after yellow fever vaccination. The wider study: It was SMART-Seq v4 Ultra Low Input that prepared the fractions with low cell numbers.

Template switching by 5'RACE produced TCR cDNA, adding a universal primer site and UMIs. Each CDR3 protein gets one entry after TCRdb re-called the 5' RACE reads with MiXCR. The repertoire has a few hundred thousand distinct CDR3 sequences, roughly 21% of them found once; the top ten carry around an eighth. Study-wide results and limits: Among primary-vaccination clones, most reappeared after the booster, at around 97% for CD4 and 85% to 90% for CD8.

On this clonotype itself: Its target is not known.

The CDR3 contains 13 residues. Germline V gene sequence: CDR1 LGHNA, CDR2 YSLEER. Trimming took 1 base from V and 5 from J, leaving 8 bases between them. The J gene is TRBJ1-1, the V gene TRBV4-3, with D unresolved. Sequenced here: PBMCs, sampled 15 days after the yellow fever booster vaccination. This sequence originates from a young man who received the YFV17D yellow fever vaccine. CDR3 in DNA: TGCGCCAGCAGCCAAGTCATCGGGACTGAAGCTTTCTTT. Amino acids: CASSQVIGTEAFF.